The T cell receptor (beta chain) under discussion was sequenced for a study of cytomegalovirus exposure and HLA in healthy donors. This clone has just one count. The antigen remains unidentified. Primers for the PCR totalled 60 Vbeta and 13 Jbeta. The protocol was immunoSEQ multiplex PCR, while the TCRdb copy is restricted to in-frame clones and leaves out a portion. This table holds about 200,000 clones, around 81% found once. General study points: Most subjects had HLA-A and HLA-B alleles reportedly predicted accurately by TCR beta sequences. Within an earlier analysis, most TCR beta V segments proved productive either about 87% or about 30% of the time.

Per germline, CDR1 SGHNT and CDR2 YENEEA. The CDR3 loop spans 15 amino acids. The J segment lost 8 bases and the V segment lost 5 bases, leaving 8 bases of the junction unmatched. Sequenced sample: PBMCs. The TCR was taken from a man aged 18 to 30 in good health and CMV-seronegative. The V call is TRBV11-3, the J call TRBJ2-1; 11 nucleotides align to TRBD2. The CDR3 loop reads CASSLLAGGRYEQFF. The CDR3 DNA sequence: TGTGCCAGCAGCCTGTTAGCGGGGGGGAGGTATGAGCAGTTCTTC.